The 6 T cell receptor beta chains listed next were all sequenced from one sample in a study of cytomegalovirus exposure and HLA in healthy donors. PCR was performed using 60 Vbeta and 13 Jbeta primers. TCRdb's table, derived via immunoSEQ multiplex PCR, lists solely in-frame clones and lacks some. The sample has around 170,000 clones; around four fifths are singletons. The sequenced sample consisted of PBMCs. The receptors come from a woman in her fifties or sixties in good health and CMV-seropositive.

The chain is built from TRBV6-6 and TRBJ1-4; 7 bases line up with TRBD1. This CDR3 contains 15 residues. Germline assignment: CDR1 MNHNY and CDR2 SVGAGI (reference sequence). V trimming: 4 bases; J trimming: 8 bases; junction bases outside the gene matches: 10. CDR3 in amino acids: CASSSPGTEQEKLFF. The CDR3 DNA reads TGTGCCAGCAGTTCCCCCGGGACAGAGCAAGAAAAACTGTTTTTT.

Concerning this clone itself: Being one base from a much bigger clone, this may be a read error. Additional DNA sequences in this sample encode the identical CDR3. The chain has TRBV6-6 and TRBJ1-1; TRBD1 matches 8 bases. Germline CDR1 MNHNY, CDR2 SVGAGI (reference sequence). The CDR3 is 13 amino acids. V trimming: 5 bases; J trimming: 1 base; junction bases outside the gene matches: 0. CDR3 in amino acids: CASSDRGNTEAFF. The CDR3 region has the DNA TGTGCCAGCAGTGACAGGGGGAACACTGAAGCTTTCTTT.

This chain joins TRBV25-1 and TRBJ1-2; D is unclear. Germline CDR1 reads MGHDK; CDR2 reads SYGVNS. The CDR3 extends over 14 amino acids. Trimming left V 3 bases short and J 4 bases short, with 12 bases between. In DNA, the CDR3 is TGTGCCAGCAGTGAGGGCACGCATCGCTATGGCTACACCTTC. This sequence encodes CASSEGTHRYGYTF.

The chain joins TRBV18 to TRBJ1-2; tentative D call: TRBD1 (6 bases). The length of the CDR3 is 15 residues. V dropped 6 bases and J dropped 8 bases, with 22 bases sitting between them. Germline CDR1 reads KGHSH; CDR2 reads LQKENI. This CDR3 is CASSGASGAPGGYTF. DNA of the CDR3: TGTGCCAGCTCGGGGGCGTCCGGGGCCCCGGGGGGCTACACCTTC.

The chain couples TRBV19 to TRBJ2-3, with a tentative D call TRBD2 (7 bases). Trimming removed 4 bases from V and 0 bases from J, with 11 bases in between. Per the germline V gene, CDR1 is LNHDA and CDR2 is SQIVND (reference sequence). The CDR3 spans 15 residues. The CDR3 here is CASSRRGPSTDTQYF. CDR3 DNA: TGTGCCAGTAGTAGGCGGGGGCCGAGCACAGATACGCAGTATTTT.

The rearrangement joins TRBV27 to TRBJ1-1, with TRBD1 matching over 7 bases. With V trimmed by 5 bases and J by 12 bases, 21 bases remained unmatched. This CDR3 contains 16 residues. The germline CDR1 and CDR2 sequences are MNHEY and SMNVEV (reference sequence). The CDR3 loop reads CASSLYQTMTGFQTFF. CDR3 bases: TGTGCCAGCAGTCTTTACCAAACCATGACAGGGTTTCAGACTTTCTTT.